This T cell receptor beta chain was recovered during a study of cytomegalovirus exposure and HLA in healthy donors (dated by TCRdb to 2016 to 2017). Background for the entire study: In an earlier analysis of under 600 of the donors, 276 Gb of sequence data and 100 million or so unique TCR beta sequences from some 170 million T cells were reported. An early release that covered several hundred HLA-typed donors contained approximately 300 gigabases of sequencing data and 65 million to 100 million unique TCR sequences. Of the 300 to 500 genotyped donors, 70% to 90% were placed in the genetic ancestry cluster associated with self-reported Caucasian donors. The study aimed to test whether signatures of past pathogen exposure could be identified by cataloging public T cell receptors. The study used immunosequencing to profile the T cell repertoires of approximately 630 subjects and linked those repertoires to cytomegalovirus serostatus. A separate validation cohort of 100 to 150 different subjects was used in addition to the approximately 700-subject first cohort. The study combined high-throughput TCR immunosequencing, statistical association of individual TCRs with disease status, and machine learning to predict cytomegalovirus infection status. A later analysis re-analyzed previously published TCR beta repertoires from several hundred donors and added high-resolution HLA genotyping to study TCR occurrence patterns. Rather than drawing on any new phenotypic data, the later analysis identified candidate immune exposures from TCR beta sequences and the way those sequences occurred across donors. An earlier analysis of some 600 of the donors applied high-throughput TCR beta sequencing to assess whether each TCR beta V gene segment acted as functional or pseudogenic. Donor age, sex, ethnicity and CMV serostatus were collected together with the repertoire data. Genome-wide SNP genotypes for about three fifths of the roughly 670 donors were used in a later genetic analysis, which treated that subset as a discovery cohort. Every discovery cohort repertoire had been produced on one sequencing platform. HLA typing included class I and class II loci at four-digit resolution. The number of donors typed differed by locus, with about 620-630 for A, B, C, DRB1 and DQB1, 522 for DQA1, 600 to 610 for DPA1, and around 430 for DPB1. Roughly 5 DR-DQ haplotypes were handled as single units for association and clustering, since linkage in the cohort was strong. On average, about 200,000 unique TCR beta nucleotide sequences were sequenced per donor among some 430 genotyped donors of the cohort, with roughly 18% of those sequences being non-productive. The full study reports these points: A further reported finding was that TCR beta sequences accurately predicted the HLA-A and HLA-B alleles for most subjects in the first cohort. According to a later analysis, TCR association rates differed among HLA loci, with DRB1 alleles showing the most associated TCRs and HLA-C alleles showing the fewest. A later analysis found that most CMV-associated TCR beta chains appeared HLA-restricted, with HLA associations seemingly driven largely by CMV exposure. Compared with equally common non-associated chains, HLA-associated TCR beta chains in a later analysis were more clonally expanded and had lower generation probabilities. HLA typing was unavailable for some donors at each locus, so association tests used only the typed subset. In a later genetic analysis, a missense DCLRE1C variant was associated with V-gene and J-gene trimming of TCR beta chains, and the association was replicated in an independent cohort. Specific HLA alleles were associated with some 15,000 TCR beta sequences at a false discovery rate of 0.05 in a later analysis. Strong co-occurrence of HLA alleles, especially DR and DQ, made assigning TCR associations to individual alleles difficult. For the cohort, immune exposure information was limited to CMV serostatus. Several of the top co-occurrence clusters appeared to be linked to parvovirus B19, influenza, CMV and Epstein-Barr virus, according to a later analysis. An earlier analysis of around 500 of the donors showed that most TCR beta V segments appeared in productive rearrangements either about 87% or about 30% of the time, which broadly matched IMGT annotations. Across donors, most TCR sequences were observed very rarely, whereas some public TCRs were present in many individuals. A cluster of highly shared sequence variants was judged likely to be a technical artifact of the sequencing pipeline. Linkage disequilibrium might explain the correlated functional status among segregating V segments, but an unknown experimental factor could not be excluded. It was suggested by the authors that the approach could potentially be generalized to other disease states and immunological phenotypes. This cohort had only TCR beta chains sequenced, and the lack of alpha or paired-chain data limited which features could be detected. A few of the identified cytomegalovirus-associated TCR beta chains were confirmed in vitro to be specific for cytomegalovirus antigens. A total of about 150 TCR beta chains were listed by the study as associated with cytomegalovirus. Roughly uniform sequencing depth across donors was assumed in presence/absence analyses, although this assumption may not hold. According to a later genetic analysis, donors in an Asian-associated ancestry cluster had fewer N-insertions in productive TCRs than the roughly 670-donor mean. In both the original and validation cohorts, the classifier was reported to diagnose cytomegalovirus status with high specificity and sensitivity. The earlier analysis of approximately 590 of the donors excluded about 16 rarely observed V segments, including chromosome 9 orphons, because counts were too low.

A note on this clone: Its recognized antigen is unknown. One end of the junction is discordant with germline, which a read error may explain.

Libraries were made using the immunoSEQ multiplex PCR assay. A mixture of 60 forward primers for TCR Vbeta segments and 13 reverse primers for TCR Jbeta segments was used in the multiplex PCR. A multiplex PCR assay on genomic DNA amplified the CDR3 region of rearranged TCR beta genes. The Illumina HiSeq System was used to sequence the amplified TCR beta libraries as 87-base-pair reads. On the study's bioinformatics: A later analysis counted about 80 million unique TCR beta chains across the 700 or so repertoires, and around 9.9 million of these chains were shared by at least two donors. Raw reads were error-corrected and collapsed into unique sequences with a nearest-neighbor algorithm that merged closely related sequences to remove PCR and sequencing errors. Alignment of CDR3 sequences to IMGT reference sequences was used to assign V, D and J gene segments. Each retained sequence needed at least a six-nucleotide match to both a V gene segment and a J gene segment. Rearrangements were called productive when the CDR3 lacked stop codons and stayed in frame with V and J; all others were non-productive. CDR3 was defined by IMGT convention, running from the second conserved V-encoded cysteine to the conserved J-encoded phenylalanine. In an earlier analysis of 587 of the donors, sequences lacking an unambiguous match to a single V gene segment were excluded. An earlier analysis of 587 of the donors called V segments functional above 56.7% productive rearrangements and segregating when the between-donor standard deviation exceeded 5%. To diagnose cytomegalovirus status from the catalog of TCR beta chain sequences, a statistical classification framework was built. A later analysis assigned V and J genes by comparing TCR nucleotide sequences with IMGT/GENE-DB human TR gene sequences. Using the TCRdist pipeline, a later analysis assigned CDR3 sequences along with most-parsimonious VDJ recombination scenarios. In a later analysis, every TCR beta chain was defined by the combination of its CDR3 amino acid sequence and its V-gene family, and reads without a unique V-gene family were dropped. In a later analysis, 450 to 600 highly shared, low-generation-probability nucleotide sequences were removed to address suspected cross-contamination and a sequencing artifact. A later analysis calculated a clonal expansion index for each public chain from normalized within-repertoire ranks of inferred template counts. In a later analysis, generation probabilities were computed with a VDJ recombination model fitted to out-of-frame rearrangements, and the resulting probabilities were checked against IGoR. A later analysis scored TCR-TCR, TCR-HLA and TCR-CMV co-occurrence with hypergeometric tests, applying a repertoire-size bias correction to TCR pairs. To estimate false discovery rates, a later analysis permuted the HLA or CMV assignments 20 times. In a later analysis, co-occurring TCRs were grouped with DBSCAN, and TCRdist sequence similarity was added when clustering was performed within HLA-allele-positive subsets. Repertoires with fewer than 30,000 or more than 120,000 public chains, plus five repertoires with anomalous nucleotide sharing, were excluded from co-occurrence clustering. Drawn from immuneACCESS, this table holds only the in-frame rearrangements with V and J called that TCRdb kept. Clones are partly lost; checked studies trace under half to an unresolved V gene and leave the rest unexplained. The DNA gave D and trimming, while V, J and clone size come from that table. The sample records approximately 240,000 clones, approximately 84% of which are singletons. The ten largest clones represent about 0.58% of the sample.

In total, 600 or so healthy bone marrow donors made up the cohort. All cohort members were sampled while nominally healthy, although unrecorded immune exposures were likely present. The donor tested CMV seronegative and was one of the 352 seronegative cohort members. A peripheral blood sample was provided by each donor, and peripheral blood mononuclear cells were used for TCR beta sequencing. Genomic DNA extraction from the blood cell samples was performed with the Qiagen DNeasy Blood Extraction Kit. Sequenced sample: PBMCs. The receptor was isolated from a middle-aged woman in good health and CMV-seronegative.

The CDR3 protein: CASSLGLAGGQNEQYF. The nucleotide sequence is given as TGTGCTAGCAGCTTAGGACTAGCGGGGGGGCAGAACGAGCAGTACTTC. The sequence joins TRBV7-7 to TRBJ2-7; the junction holds 15 bases that match TRBD2. CDR1 and CDR2, per the germline V gene (reference sequence), are SSHAT and FNYEAQ. From the cysteine through the phenylalanine, the CDR3 covers 16 amino acids. Only the CDR3 region is kept as DNA, spanning 48 bases read in frame from base 1.